This T cell receptor (beta chain) comes out of a study of blood T cell repertoires in COVID-19. Study as a whole: Some COVID-19 samples were acute and others convalescent; all came from the United States, Italy and Spain.

This CDR3 is 13 amino acids long. The V end lost 0 bases, the J end lost 1 base, and 3 bases lay between the germline ends. In the original analysis: The authors estimated nucleated cell counts from reference gene primer amplification. Sequencing was performed with immunoSEQ multiplex PCR; in TCRdb, only in-frame clones are kept and a portion is missing. That table gives V, J and clone size, and the DNA gave D and trimming. The sample shows 230,000 or so clones, around 83% of them seen only once. The clonotype comes from a man between 40 and 49 years old with active or convalescent COVID-19. The V and J genes are TRBV12-3 or TRBV12-4 and TRBJ1-1; D is uncertain. The source material was peripheral blood. The CDR3: CASSLAKNTEAFF. The CDR3 DNA is TGTGCCAGCAGTTTAGCTAAGAACACTGAAGCTTTCTTT.